Listed below are T cell receptor beta chains from one sample, sequenced in a study of read filtering for tumor transcriptome and immune sequencing. TCRdb re-called the reads with MiXCR, one entry per CDR3 protein. The table shows about 130,000 distinct CDR3 sequences, with over 10% occurring only once. The sequencing input was a population of CD138-negative cells sorted from bone marrow. The receptors stem from a donor at least 40 years old with multiple myeloma. CDR3s include the opening cysteine and the closing phenylalanine or tryptophan. A D gene is named only where the DNA matches it firmly. Rows give clone size only sometimes, using once, few, many, or a class for an expanded clone.

>TRBV20-1|few|NA|TRBJ2-7
TGCAGTGCTGCGGGGCTGTACGAGCAGTACTTC
CSAAGLYEQYF
>TRBV7-2|NA|TRBD2|TRBJ2-3
TGTGCCAGCAGCCCCAGTAGCGGGAGGGCCGGAGATACGCAGTATTTT
CASSPSSGRAGDTQYF
>TRBV5-1|many|NA|TRBJ2-6
TGCGCCAGCAGGTCCGAGGACTCTGGGGCCAACGTCCTGACTTTC
CASRSEDSGANVLTF
>TRBV7-9|many|NA|TRBJ2-2
TGTGCCAGCAGCTTACTCATGGGGGCGAACACCGGGGAGCTGTTTTTT
CASSLLMGANTGELFF
>TRBV5-4|NA|NA|TRBJ2-3
TGTGCCAGCAGCCAAGGACCGTCCGATCCCACAGATACGCAGTATTTT
CASSQGPSDPTDTQYF
>TRBV18|many|NA|TRBJ1-1
TGTGCCAGCTCACCACTTTCCCGGGGTGAGACTGAAGCTTTCTTT
CASSPLSRGETEAFF
>TRBV3-1|many|NA|TRBJ1-1
TGTGCCAGCAGCCAAGAAGACAAGAACACTGAAGCTTTCTTT
CASSQEDKNTEAFF
>TRBV5-1|NA|NA|TRBJ1-1
TGCGCCAGCAGCTTGGGGGGTACTGAAACTTTCTTT
CASSLGGTETFF
>TRBV7-8|NA|TRBD2|TRBJ2-3
TGTGCCAGCAGCTTACCCGGGGTAGCGGGAAGCTCTAGCACAGATACGCAGTATTTT
CASSLPGVAGSSSTDTQYF
>TRBV7-9|many|NA|TRBJ2-1
TGTGCCAGCAGTCATCGGACAAACTACAATGAGCAGTTCTTC
CASSHRTNYNEQFF
>TRBV11-2|many|NA|TRBJ1-3
TGTGCCAGCAGCATCCATTCCTCTGGAAACACCATATATTTT
CASSIHSSGNTIYF
>TRBV19|many|TRBD1|TRBJ1-2
TGTGCCAGCCCGGACAGGGACAGCGATGGCTACACCTTC
CASPDRDSDGYTF
>TRBV29-1|many|NA|TRBJ2-7
TGCAGCGTGTTTTATAGCTCCTACGAGCAGTACTTC
CSVFYSSYEQYF
>TRBV7-3|NA|NA|TRBJ1-2
TGTGCCAGCAGCTTTAGGGGGTTCGATGGCTACACCTTC
CASSFRGFDGYTF